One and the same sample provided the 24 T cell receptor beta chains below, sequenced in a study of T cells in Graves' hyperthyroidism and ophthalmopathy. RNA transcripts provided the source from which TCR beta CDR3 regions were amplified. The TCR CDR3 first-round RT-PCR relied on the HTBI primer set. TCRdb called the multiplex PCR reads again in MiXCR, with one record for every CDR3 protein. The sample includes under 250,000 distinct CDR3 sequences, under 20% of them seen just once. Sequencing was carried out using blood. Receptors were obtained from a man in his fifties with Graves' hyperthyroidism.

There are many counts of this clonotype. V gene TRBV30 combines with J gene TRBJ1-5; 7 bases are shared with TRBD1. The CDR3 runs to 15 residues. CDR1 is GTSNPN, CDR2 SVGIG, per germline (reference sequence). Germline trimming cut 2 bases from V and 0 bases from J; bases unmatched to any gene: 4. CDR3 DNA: TGTGCCTGGAGTAAGGACAGGTATAGCAATCAGCCCCAGCATTTT. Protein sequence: CAWSKDRYSNQPQHF.

CDR3 sequence: CASSFLSGNEQFF. The CDR3 DNA is TGTGCCAGCAGCTTTCTTAGCGGGAATGAGCAGTTCTTC. The V and J genes are TRBV7-9 and TRBJ2-1; 7 bases map to TRBD2. The CDR3 consists of 13 residues. Germline V gene data show CDR1 as SEHNR and CDR2 as FQNEAQ (reference sequence). J gave up 7 bases and V 3 bases, and 3 bases lay outside the gene matches.

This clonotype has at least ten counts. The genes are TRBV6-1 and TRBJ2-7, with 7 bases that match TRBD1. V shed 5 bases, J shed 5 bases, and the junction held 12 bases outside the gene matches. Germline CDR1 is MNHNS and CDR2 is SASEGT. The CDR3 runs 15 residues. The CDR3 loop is CASSSDWTGWDEQYF. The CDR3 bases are TGTGCCAGCAGTTCCGACTGGACAGGATGGGACGAGCAGTACTTC.

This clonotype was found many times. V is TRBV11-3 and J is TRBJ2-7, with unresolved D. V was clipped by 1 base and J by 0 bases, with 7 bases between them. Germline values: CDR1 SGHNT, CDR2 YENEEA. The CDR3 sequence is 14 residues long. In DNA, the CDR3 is TGTGCCAGCAGCTTAGCAATGTTCTCCTACGAGCAGTACTTC. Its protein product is CASSLAMFSYEQYF. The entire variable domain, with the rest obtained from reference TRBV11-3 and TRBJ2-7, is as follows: EAGVVQSPRYKIIEKKQPVAFWCNPISGHNTLYWYLQNLGQGPELLIRYENEEAVDDSQLPKDRFSAERLKGVDSTLKIQPAELGDSAVYLCASSLAMFSYEQYFGPGTRLTVT.

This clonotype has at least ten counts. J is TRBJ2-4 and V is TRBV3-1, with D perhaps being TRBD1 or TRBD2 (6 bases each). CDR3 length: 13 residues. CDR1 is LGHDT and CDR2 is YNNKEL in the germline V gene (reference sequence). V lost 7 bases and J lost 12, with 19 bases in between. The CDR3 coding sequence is TGTGCCAGCAAAGGGCAGGGGAGGCAGGCTCAGTACTTC. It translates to CASKGQGRQAQYF.

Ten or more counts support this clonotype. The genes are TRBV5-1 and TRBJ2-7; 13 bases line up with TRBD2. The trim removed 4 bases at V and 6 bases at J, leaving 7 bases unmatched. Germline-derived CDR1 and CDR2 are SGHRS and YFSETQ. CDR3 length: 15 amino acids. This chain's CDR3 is CASSLLAGGPIEQYF. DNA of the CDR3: TGCGCCAGCAGCCTACTAGCGGGAGGGCCGATCGAGCAGTACTTC.

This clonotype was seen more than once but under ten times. CDR3 in amino acids: CSARSERGIAGKLYEQYF. The CDR3 DNA reads as TGCAGTGCTAGGAGTGAAAGGGGGATAGCGGGAAAACTCTACGAGCAGTACTTC. The rearrangement uses TRBV20-1 and TRBJ2-7, with 8 bases lining up with TRBD2. After removal of 3 bases from V and 3 bases from J, the junction contained 19 bases not matched to a gene. This CDR3 is built from 18 residues. Per the germline V gene, CDR1 is DFQATT and CDR2 is SNEGSKA (reference sequence).

CDR3 sequence reads: CASSQVGNGETQYF. Written as DNA, the CDR3 is TGCGCCAGCAGCCAAGTGGGGAATGGAGAGACCCAGTACTTC. This sequence joins TRBV4-1 and TRBJ2-5; no firm D call. The germline gives CDR1 MGHRA, CDR2 YSYEKL. The CDR3 is 14 residues long. Trimming took 1 base from V and 4 from J, leaving 10 bases between them.

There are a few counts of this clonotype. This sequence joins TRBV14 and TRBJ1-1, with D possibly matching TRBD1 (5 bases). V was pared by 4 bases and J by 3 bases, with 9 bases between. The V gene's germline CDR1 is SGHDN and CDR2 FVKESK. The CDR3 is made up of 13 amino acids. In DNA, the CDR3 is TGTGCCAGCAGCCTACTACAGGACACTGAAGCTTTCTTT. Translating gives CASSLLQDTEAFF.

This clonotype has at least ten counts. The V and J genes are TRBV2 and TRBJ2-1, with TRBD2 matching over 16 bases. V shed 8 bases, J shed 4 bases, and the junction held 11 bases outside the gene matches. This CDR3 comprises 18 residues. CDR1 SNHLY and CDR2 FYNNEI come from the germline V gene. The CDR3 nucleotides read TGTGCCAGCCAATCCCCGGGACTAGCGGGAGGGCTTTACAATGAGCAGTTCTTC. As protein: CASQSPGLAGGLYNEQFF.

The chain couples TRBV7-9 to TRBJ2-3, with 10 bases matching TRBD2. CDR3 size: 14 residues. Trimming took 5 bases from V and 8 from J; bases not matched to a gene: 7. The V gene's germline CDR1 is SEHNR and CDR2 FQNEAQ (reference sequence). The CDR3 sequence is CASSPPSGSGTQYF. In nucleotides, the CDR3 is TGTGCCAGCAGCCCCCCTAGCGGGAGTGGTACGCAGTATTTT.

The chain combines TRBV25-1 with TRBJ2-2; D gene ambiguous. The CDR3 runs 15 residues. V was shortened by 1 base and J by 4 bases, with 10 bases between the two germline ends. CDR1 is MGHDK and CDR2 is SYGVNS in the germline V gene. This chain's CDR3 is CASSEWGWGTGELFF. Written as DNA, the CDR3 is TGTGCCAGCAGTGAATGGGGTTGGGGCACCGGGGAGCTGTTTTTT.

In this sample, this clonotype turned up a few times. CDR3 sequence: CASSPLQNTGELFF. CDR3 nucleotides: TGTGCCAGCAGTCCGCTACAGAACACCGGGGAGCTGTTTTTT. The chain uses TRBV27 and TRBJ2-2, with D unresolved. Germline CDR1 and CDR2: MNHEY and SMNVEV (reference sequence). There are 14 residues in the CDR3. The V end was cut by 5 bases, the J end by 1 base, with 8 bases between.

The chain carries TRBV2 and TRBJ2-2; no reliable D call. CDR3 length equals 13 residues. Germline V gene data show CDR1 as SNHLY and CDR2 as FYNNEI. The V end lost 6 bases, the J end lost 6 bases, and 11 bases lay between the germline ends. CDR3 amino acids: CASSVGPPGELFF. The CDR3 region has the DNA TGTGCCAGCAGCGTAGGCCCACCCGGGGAGCTGTTTTTT. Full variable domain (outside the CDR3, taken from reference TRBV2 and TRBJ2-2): EPEVTQTPSHQVTQMGQEVILRCVPISNHLYFYWYRQILGQKVEFLVSFYNNEISEKSEIFDDQFSVERPDGSNFTLKIRSTKLEDSAMYFCASSVGPPGELFFGEGSRLTVL.

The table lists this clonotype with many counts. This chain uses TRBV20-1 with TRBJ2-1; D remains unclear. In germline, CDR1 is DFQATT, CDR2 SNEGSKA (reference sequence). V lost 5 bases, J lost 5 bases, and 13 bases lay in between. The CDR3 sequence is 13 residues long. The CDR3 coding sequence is TGCAGTGCTGGCGGAGAGCTTGACAATGAGCAGTTCTTC. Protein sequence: CSAGGELDNEQFF.

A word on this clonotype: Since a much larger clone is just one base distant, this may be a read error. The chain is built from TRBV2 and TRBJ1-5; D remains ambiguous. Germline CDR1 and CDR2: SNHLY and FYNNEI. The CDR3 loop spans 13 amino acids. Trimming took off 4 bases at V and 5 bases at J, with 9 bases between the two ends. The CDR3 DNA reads TGTGCCAGCAGTGGACTGAGGGATCAGCCCCAGCATTTT. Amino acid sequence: CASSGLRDQPQHF. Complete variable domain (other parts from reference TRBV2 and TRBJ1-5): EPEVTQTPSHQVTQMGQEVILRCVPISNHLYFYWYRQILGQKVEFLVSFYNNEISEKSEIFDDQFSVERPDGSNFTLKIRSTKLEDSAMYFCASSGLRDQPQHFGDGTRLSIL.

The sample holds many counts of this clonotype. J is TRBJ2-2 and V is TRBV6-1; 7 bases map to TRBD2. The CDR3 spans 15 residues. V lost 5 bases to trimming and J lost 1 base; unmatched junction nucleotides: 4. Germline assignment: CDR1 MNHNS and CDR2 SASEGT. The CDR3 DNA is TGTGCCAGCAGTACGGGACTACTGAACACCGGGGAGCTGTTTTTT. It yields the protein CASSTGLLNTGELFF.

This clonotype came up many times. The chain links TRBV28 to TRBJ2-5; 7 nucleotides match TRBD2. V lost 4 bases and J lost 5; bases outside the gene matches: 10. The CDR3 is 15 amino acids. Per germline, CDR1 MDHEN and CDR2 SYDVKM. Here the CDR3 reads CASSSPSGGGETQYF. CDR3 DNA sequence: TGTGCCAGCAGTTCCCCCTCTGGGGGGGGGGAGACCCAGTACTTC.

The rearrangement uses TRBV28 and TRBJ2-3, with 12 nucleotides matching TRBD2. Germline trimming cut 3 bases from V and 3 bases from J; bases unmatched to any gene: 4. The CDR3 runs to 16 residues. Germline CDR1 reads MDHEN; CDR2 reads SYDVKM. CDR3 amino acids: CASSLTSGSRTDTQYF. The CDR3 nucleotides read TGTGCCAGCAGTTTGACTAGCGGGAGCAGGACAGATACGCAGTATTTT.

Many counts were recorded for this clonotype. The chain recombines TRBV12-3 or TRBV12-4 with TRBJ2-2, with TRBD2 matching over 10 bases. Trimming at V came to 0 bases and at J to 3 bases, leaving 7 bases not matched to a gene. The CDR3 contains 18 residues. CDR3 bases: TGTGCCAGCAGTTTAGCGCGAATTAGCGGGAGGTACACCGGGGAGCTGTTTTTT. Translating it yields CASSLARISGRYTGELFF.

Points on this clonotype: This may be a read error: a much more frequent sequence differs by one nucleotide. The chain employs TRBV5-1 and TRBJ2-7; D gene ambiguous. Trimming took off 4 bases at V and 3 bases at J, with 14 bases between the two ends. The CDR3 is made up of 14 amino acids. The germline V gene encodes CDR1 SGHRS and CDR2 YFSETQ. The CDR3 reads CASSRFDVDYEQYF. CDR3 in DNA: TGCGCCAGCAGCCGATTCGACGTAGACTACGAGCAGTACTTC. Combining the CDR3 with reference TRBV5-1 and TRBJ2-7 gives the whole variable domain KAGVTQTPRYLIKTRGQQVTLSCSPISGHRSVSWYQQTPGQGLQFLFEYFSETQRNKGNFPGRFSGRQFSNSRSEMNVSTLELGDSALYLCASSRFDVDYEQYFGPGTRLTVT.

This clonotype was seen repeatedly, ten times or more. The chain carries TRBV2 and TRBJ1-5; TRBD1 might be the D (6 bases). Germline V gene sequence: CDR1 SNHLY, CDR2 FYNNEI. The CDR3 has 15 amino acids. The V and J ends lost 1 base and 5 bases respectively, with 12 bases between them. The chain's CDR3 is CASSEGRQAYQPQHF. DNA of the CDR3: TGTGCCAGCAGTGAAGGTAGACAGGCTTATCAGCCCCAGCATTTT. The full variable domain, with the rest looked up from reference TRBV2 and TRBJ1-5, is EPEVTQTPSHQVTQMGQEVILRCVPISNHLYFYWYRQILGQKVEFLVSFYNNEISEKSEIFDDQFSVERPDGSNFTLKIRSTKLEDSAMYFCASSEGRQAYQPQHFGDGTRLSIL.

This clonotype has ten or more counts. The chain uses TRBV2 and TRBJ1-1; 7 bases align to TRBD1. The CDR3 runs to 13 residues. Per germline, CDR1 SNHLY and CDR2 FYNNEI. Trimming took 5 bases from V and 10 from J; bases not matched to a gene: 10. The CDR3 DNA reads TGTGCCAGCAGTCTAGGACAGGATAGTGTAGCTTTCTTT. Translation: CASSLGQDSVAFF.

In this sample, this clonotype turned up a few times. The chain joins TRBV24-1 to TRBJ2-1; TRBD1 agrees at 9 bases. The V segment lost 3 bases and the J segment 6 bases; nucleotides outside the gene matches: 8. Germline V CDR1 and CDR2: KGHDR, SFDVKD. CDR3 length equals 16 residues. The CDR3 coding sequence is TGTGCCACCAGTGATCCAGGACAGGGGTTTGGCAATGAGCAGTTCTTC. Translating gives CATSDPGQGFGNEQFF.